Listed here is a single T cell receptor (beta chain). What it binds is not known. There are 13 residues in the CDR3. Germline values: CDR1 SNHLY, CDR2 FYNNEI. The germline V and J ends were trimmed by 4 bases and 10 bases, with 14 bases remaining between them. These data belong to a study of cytomegalovirus exposure and HLA in healthy donors. All donors participated as healthy donors of bone marrow. Both 60 Vbeta primers and 13 Jbeta primers went into the PCR. Generated by immunoSEQ multiplex PCR, the TCRdb table keeps only in-frame clones and is missing some. The sample totals tens of thousands of clones. Findings of the study overall: The authors enumerated 150 to 200 TCR beta chains as linked to cytomegalovirus.

The sample consisted of PBMCs. The sequence came from a woman aged 40 to 55 in good health and CMV-seronegative. The V call is TRBV2, the J call TRBJ2-1; D might be TRBD2 (5 bases). The CDR3 sequence: CASSGAKLGEQFF. DNA of the CDR3: TGTGCCAGCAGTGGCGCGAAACTAGGCGAGCAGTTCTTC.